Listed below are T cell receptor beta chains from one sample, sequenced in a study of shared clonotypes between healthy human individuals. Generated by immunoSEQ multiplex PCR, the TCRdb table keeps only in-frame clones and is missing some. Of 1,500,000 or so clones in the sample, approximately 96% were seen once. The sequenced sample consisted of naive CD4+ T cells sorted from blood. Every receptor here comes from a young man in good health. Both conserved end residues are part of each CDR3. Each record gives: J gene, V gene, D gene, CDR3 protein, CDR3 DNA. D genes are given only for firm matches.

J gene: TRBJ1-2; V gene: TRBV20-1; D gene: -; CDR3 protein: CSASTNYGYTF; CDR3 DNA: TGCAGTGCTAGTACCAACTATGGCTACACCTTC
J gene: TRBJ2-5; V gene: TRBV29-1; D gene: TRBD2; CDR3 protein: CSVQPSTSGQETQYF; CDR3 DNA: TGCAGCGTCCAACCTTCAACTAGCGGCCAAGAGACCCAGTACTTC
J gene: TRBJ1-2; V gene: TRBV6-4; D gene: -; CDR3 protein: CASSNGGIGYTF; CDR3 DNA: TGTGCCAGCAGTAATGGAGGGATAGGCTACACCTTC
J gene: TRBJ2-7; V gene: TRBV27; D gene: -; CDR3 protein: CASSLSLAVREQYF; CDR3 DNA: TGTGCCAGCAGTTTATCGCTGGCAGTTCGCGAGCAGTACTTC
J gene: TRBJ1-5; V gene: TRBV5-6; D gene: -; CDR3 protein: CASSFNRRQSNQPQHF; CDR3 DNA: TGTGCCAGCAGCTTTAATCGGAGACAGAGCAATCAGCCCCAGCATTTT
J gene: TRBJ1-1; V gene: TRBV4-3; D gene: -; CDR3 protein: CASSHGRGGTEAFF; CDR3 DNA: TGCGCCAGCAGCCACGGACGAGGGGGTACTGAAGCTTTCTTT
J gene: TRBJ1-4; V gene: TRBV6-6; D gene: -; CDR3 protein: CASSYRVQSRHEKLFF; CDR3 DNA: TGTGCCAGCAGTTACAGGGTACAGAGCCGGCATGAAAAACTGTTTTTT
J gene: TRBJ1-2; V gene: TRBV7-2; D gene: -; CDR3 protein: CASSLVTGFYGYTF; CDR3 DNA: TGTGCCAGCAGCTTAGTGACAGGCTTCTATGGCTACACCTTC
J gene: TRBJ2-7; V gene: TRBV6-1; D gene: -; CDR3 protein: CASNYREGIYEQYF; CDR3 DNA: TGTGCCAGCAACTACAGGGAGGGGATCTACGAGCAGTACTTC
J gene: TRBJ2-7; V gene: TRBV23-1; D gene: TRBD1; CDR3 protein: CASSHFWTGTYDEQYF; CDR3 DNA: TGCGCCAGCAGTCATTTCTGGACAGGGACCTACGACGAGCAGTACTTC
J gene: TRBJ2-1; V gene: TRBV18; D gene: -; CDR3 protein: CASSPPGGTYNEQFF; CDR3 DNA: TGTGCCAGCTCACCACCGGGGGGCACCTACAATGAGCAGTTCTTC